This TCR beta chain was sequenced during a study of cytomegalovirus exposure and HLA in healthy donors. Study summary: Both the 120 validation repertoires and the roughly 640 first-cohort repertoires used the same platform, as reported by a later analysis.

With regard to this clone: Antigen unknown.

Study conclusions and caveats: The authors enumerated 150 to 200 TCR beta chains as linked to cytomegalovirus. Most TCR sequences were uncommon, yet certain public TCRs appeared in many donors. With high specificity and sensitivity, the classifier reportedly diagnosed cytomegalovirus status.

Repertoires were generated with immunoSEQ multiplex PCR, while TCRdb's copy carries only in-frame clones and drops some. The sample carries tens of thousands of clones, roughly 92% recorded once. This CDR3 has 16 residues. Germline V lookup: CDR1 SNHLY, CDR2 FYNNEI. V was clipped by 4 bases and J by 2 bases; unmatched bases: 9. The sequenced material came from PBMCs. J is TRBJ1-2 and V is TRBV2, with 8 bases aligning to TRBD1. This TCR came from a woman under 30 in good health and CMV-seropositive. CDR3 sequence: CASSGTGKGQNYGYTF. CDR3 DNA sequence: TGTGCCAGCAGTGGGACAGGGAAAGGGCAAAACTATGGCTACACCTTC.